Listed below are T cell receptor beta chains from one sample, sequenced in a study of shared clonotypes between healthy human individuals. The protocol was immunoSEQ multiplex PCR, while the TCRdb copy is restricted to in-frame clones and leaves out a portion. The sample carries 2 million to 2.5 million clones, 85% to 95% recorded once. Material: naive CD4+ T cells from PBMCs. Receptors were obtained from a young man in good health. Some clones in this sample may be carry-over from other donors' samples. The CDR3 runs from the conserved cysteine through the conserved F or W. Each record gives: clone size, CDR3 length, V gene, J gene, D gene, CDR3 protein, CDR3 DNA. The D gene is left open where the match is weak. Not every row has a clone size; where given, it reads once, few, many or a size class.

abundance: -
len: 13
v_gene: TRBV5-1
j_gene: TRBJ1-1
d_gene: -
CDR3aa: CASRTASNTEAFF
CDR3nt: TGCGCCAGCCGGACAGCCTCAAACACTGAAGCTTTCTTT

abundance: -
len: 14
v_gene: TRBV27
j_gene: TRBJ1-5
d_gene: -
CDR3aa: CASSGGRENQPQHF
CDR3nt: TGTGCCAGCAGTGGGGGGCGCGAAAATCAGCCCCAGCATTTT

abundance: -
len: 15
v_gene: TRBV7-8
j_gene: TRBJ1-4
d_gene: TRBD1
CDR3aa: CASRQTGTANEKLFF
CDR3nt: TGTGCCAGCAGACAGACCGGGACAGCTAATGAAAAACTGTTTTTT

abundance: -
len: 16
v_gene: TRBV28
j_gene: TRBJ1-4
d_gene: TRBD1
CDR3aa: CASSPTGTATNEKLFF
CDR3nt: TGTGCCAGCAGTCCCACGGGGACAGCAACTAATGAAAAACTGTTTTTT

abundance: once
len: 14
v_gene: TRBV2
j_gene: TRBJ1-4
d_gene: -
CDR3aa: CASNLRKGDEKLFF
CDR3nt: TGTGCCAGCAACTTGAGGAAGGGGGATGAAAAACTGTTTTTT

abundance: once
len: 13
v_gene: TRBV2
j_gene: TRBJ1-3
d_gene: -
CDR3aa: CASTGSSGNTIYF
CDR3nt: TGTGCCAGCACGGGCAGCTCTGGAAACACCATATATTTT

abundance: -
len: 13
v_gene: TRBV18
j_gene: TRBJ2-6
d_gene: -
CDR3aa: CASSPSWTNVLTF
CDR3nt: TGTGCCAGCTCACCCAGTTGGACCAACGTCCTGACTTTC

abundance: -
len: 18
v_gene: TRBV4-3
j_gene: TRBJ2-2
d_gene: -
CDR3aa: CASSQFQSGGAGTGELFF
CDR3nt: TGCGCCAGCAGCCAGTTCCAATCGGGGGGCGCCGGCACCGGGGAGCTGTTTTTT

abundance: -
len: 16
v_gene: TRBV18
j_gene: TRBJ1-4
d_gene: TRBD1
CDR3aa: CASSRPMTGFDEKLFF
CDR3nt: TGTGCCAGCTCACGACCGATGACAGGGTTTGATGAAAAACTGTTTTTT

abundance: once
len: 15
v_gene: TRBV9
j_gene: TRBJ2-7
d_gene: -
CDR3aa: CASSLGGTASYEQYF
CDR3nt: TGTGCCAGCAGCCTTGGGGGAACCGCCTCCTACGAGCAGTACTTC

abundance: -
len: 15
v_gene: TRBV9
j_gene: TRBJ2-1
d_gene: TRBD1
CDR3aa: CASSPRTGGGNEQFF
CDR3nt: TGTGCCAGCAGCCCGCGGACAGGGGGAGGCAATGAGCAGTTCTTC

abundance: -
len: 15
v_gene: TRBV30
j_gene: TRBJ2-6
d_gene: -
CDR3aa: CAWISRSSGANVLTF
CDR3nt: TGTGCCTGGATTTCTAGGTCATCTGGGGCCAACGTCCTGACTTTC

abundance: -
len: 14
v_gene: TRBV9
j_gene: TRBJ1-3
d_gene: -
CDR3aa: CASSVSPTGNTIYF
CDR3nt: TGTGCCAGCAGCGTATCACCGACAGGCAACACCATATATTTT

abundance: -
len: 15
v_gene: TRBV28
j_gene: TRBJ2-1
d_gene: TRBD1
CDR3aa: CASSPVGQGDNEQFF
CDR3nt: TGTGCCAGCAGCCCGGTAGGACAGGGGGACAATGAGCAGTTCTTC

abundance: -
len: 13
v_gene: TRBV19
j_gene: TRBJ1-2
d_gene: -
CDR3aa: CASSIAGPGGYTF
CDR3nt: TGTGCCAGTAGTATCGCAGGGCCGGGAGGCTACACCTTC

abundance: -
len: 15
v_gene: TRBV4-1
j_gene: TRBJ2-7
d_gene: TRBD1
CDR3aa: CASSHIRQGVDEQYF
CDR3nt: TGCGCCAGCAGCCATATACGACAGGGGGTCGACGAGCAGTACTTC

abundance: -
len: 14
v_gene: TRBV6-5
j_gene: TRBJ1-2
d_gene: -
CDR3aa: CASSYTSWEGGYTF
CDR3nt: TGTGCCAGCAGTTATACGTCTTGGGAGGGTGGCTACACCTTC

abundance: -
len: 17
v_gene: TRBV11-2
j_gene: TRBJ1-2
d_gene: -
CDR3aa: CASSLRAREGGTDGYTF
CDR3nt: TGTGCCAGCAGCTTAAGGGCCAGGGAAGGCGGGACGGATGGCTACACCTTC

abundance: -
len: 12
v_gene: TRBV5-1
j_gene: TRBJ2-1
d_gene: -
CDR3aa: CASSFYRNEQFF
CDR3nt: TGCGCCAGCAGCTTCTACCGCAATGAGCAGTTCTTC

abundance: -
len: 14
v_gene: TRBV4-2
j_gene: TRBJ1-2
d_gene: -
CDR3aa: CASSQDASNYGYTF
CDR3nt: TGTGCCAGCAGCCAAGATGCGAGTAACTATGGCTACACCTTC

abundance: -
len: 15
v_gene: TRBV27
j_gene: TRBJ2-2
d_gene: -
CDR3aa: CASSFLLGMTGELFF
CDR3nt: TGTGCCAGCAGTTTTCTTCTGGGTATGACCGGGGAGCTGTTTTTT

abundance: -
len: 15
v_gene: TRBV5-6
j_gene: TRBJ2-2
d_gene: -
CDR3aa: CASQKLQLIGGELFF
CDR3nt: TGTGCCAGTCAGAAGCTGCAGCTCATTGGCGGGGAGCTGTTTTTT

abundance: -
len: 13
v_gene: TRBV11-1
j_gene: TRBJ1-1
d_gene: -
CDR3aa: CASSSGPNTEAFF
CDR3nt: TGTGCCAGCAGCTCCGGCCCAAACACTGAAGCTTTCTTT

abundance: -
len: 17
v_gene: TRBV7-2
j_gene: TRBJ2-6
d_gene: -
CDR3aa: CASSLLWGLGGANVLTF
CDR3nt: TGTGCCAGCAGCTTATTATGGGGGCTAGGTGGGGCCAACGTCCTGACTTTC

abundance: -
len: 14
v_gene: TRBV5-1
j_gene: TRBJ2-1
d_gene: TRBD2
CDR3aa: CASSPPSGGNEQFF
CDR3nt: TGCGCCAGCAGCCCCCCCAGCGGGGGCAATGAGCAGTTCTTC

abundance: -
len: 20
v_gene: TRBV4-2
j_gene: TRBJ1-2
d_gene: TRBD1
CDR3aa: CASSQDLVSFSTQGGGGYTF
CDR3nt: TGTGCCAGCAGCCAAGATCTCGTTAGTTTTTCCACCCAGGGGGGGGGTGGCTACACCTTC

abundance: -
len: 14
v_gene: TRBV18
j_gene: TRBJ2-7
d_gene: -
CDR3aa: CASSPRQETYEQYF
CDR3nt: TGTGCCAGCTCACCCAGACAGGAGACCTACGAGCAGTACTTC

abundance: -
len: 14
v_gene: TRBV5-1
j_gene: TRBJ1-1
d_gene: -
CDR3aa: CASSLGPQNTEAFF
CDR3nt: TGCGCCAGCAGCTTGGGTCCGCAGAACACTGAAGCTTTCTTT

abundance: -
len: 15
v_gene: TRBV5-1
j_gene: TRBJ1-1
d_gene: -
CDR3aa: CASSLNGRVNTEAFF
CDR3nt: TGCGCCAGCAGCTTAAATGGAAGGGTGAACACTGAAGCTTTCTTT

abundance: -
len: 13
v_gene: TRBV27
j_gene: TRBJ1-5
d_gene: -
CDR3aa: CASSSEGHQPQHF
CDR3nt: TGTGCCAGCAGTTCGGAAGGCCATCAGCCCCAGCATTTT

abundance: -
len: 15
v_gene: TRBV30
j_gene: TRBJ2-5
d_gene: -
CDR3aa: CAWSRWASNRGTQYF
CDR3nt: TGTGCCTGGAGCCGCTGGGCTAGCAACCGAGGGACCCAGTACTTC

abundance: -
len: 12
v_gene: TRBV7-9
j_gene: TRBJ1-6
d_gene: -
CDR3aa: CASSSPGSPLHF
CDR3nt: TGTGCCAGCAGCTCCCCGGGTTCACCCCTCCACTTT

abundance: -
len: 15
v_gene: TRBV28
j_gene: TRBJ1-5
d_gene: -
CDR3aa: CASSLGWGSNQPQHF
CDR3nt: TGTGCCAGCAGTTTAGGGTGGGGTAGCAATCAGCCCCAGCATTTT

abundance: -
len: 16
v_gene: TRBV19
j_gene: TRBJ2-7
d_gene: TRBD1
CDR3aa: CASSARDRTSSYEQYF
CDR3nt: TGTGCCAGTAGTGCGAGGGACAGGACGAGCTCCTACGAGCAGTACTTC

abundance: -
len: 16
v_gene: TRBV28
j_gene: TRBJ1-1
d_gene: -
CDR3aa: CASSPTGVMRDTEAFF
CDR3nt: TGTGCCAGCAGCCCCACCGGGGTGATGCGGGACACTGAAGCTTTCTTT

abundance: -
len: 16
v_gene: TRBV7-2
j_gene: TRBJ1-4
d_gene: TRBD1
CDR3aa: CASSYGTGGFWGKLFF
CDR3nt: TGTGCCAGCAGCTATGGGACAGGGGGATTTTGGGGAAAACTGTTTTTT

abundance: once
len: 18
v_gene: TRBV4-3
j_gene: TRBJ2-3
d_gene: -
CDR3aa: CASSPQGFSGASTDTQYF
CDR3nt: TGCGCCAGCAGCCCGCAGGGGTTCAGCGGAGCTAGCACAGATACGCAGTATTTT

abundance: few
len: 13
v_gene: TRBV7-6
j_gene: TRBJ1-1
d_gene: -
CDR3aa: CASSPSHNSRAFF
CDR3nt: TGTGCCAGCAGCCCATCACACAACTCTCGAGCTTTCTTT

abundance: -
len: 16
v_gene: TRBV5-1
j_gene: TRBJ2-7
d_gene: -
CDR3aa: CASSTQPGQTSYEQYF
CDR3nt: TGCGCCAGCAGTACACAGCCCGGACAGACCTCCTACGAGCAGTACTTC

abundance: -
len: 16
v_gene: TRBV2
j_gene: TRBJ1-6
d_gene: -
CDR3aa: CASALGANNYNSPLHF
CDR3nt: TGTGCCAGCGCCCTAGGGGCCAACAATTATAATTCACCCCTCCACTTT

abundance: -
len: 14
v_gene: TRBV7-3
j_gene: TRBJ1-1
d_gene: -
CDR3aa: CASSLIGQNTEAFF
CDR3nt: TGTGCCAGCAGCTTAATAGGACAAAACACTGAAGCTTTCTTT

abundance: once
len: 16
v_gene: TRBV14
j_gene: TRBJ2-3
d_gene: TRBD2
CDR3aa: CASSRPRLAGTDTQYF
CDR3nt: TGTGCCAGCAGCCGACCCCGACTAGCGGGAACAGATACGCAGTATTTT

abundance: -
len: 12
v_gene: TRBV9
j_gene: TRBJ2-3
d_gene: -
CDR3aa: CASRGRADTQYF
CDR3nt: TGTGCCTCCCGGGGCAGAGCAGATACGCAGTATTTT

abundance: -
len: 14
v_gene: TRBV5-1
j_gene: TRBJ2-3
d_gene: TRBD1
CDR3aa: CASSSGQGADTQYF
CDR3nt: TGCGCCAGCAGCTCGGGACAGGGTGCGGATACGCAGTATTTT

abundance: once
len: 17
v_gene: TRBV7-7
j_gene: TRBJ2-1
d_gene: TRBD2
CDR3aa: CASSPTPGLAAYNEQFF
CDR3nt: TGTGCCAGCAGCCCTACACCGGGACTAGCGGCTTACAATGAGCAGTTCTTC

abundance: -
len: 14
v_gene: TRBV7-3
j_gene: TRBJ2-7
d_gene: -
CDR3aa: CASSLKANSYEQYF
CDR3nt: TGTGCCAGCAGCTTAAAGGCGAATTCCTACGAGCAGTACTTC

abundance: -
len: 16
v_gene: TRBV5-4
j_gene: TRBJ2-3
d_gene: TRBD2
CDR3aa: CASTSMTSGRGDTQYF
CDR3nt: TGTGCCAGCACTTCAATGACTAGCGGGAGGGGGGATACGCAGTATTTT

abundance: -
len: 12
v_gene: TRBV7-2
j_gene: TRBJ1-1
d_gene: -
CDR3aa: CASSLLAAEAFF
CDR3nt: TGTGCCAGCAGCTTATTGGCCGCTGAAGCTTTCTTT

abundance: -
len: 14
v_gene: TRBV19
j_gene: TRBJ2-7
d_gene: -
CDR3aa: CASRRETASYEQYF
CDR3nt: TGTGCCAGCCGACGGGAAACAGCCTCCTACGAGCAGTACTTC

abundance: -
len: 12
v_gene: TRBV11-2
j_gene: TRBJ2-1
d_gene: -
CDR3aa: CASSLAYHEQFF
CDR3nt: TGTGCCAGCAGCTTAGCTTACCATGAGCAGTTCTTC

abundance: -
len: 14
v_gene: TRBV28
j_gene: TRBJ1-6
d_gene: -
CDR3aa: CASSLISFGSPLHF
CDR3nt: TGTGCCAGCAGTTTAATAAGTTTCGGTTCACCCCTCCACTTT

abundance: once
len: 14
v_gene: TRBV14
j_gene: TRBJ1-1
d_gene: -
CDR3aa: CASSQGIGPLGAFF
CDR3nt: TGTGCCAGCAGCCAGGGCATAGGCCCGCTGGGAGCTTTCTTT

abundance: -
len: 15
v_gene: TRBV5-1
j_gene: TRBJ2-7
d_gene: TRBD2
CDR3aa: CASRGLAGGSYEQYF
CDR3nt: TGCGCCAGCAGGGGACTAGCGGGAGGGTCCTACGAGCAGTACTTC

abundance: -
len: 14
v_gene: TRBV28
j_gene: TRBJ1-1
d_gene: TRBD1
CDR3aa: CASSLPRTGVEAFF
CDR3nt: TGTGCCAGCAGTTTGCCCAGGACAGGGGTTGAAGCTTTCTTT

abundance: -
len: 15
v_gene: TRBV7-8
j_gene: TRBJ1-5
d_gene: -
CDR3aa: CASSLVVGVYQPQHF
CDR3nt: TGTGCCAGCAGCTTAGTGGTAGGGGTCTATCAGCCCCAGCATTTT

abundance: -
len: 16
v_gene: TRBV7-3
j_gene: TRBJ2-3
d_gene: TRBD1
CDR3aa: CASSLYPDRGTDTQYF
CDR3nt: TGTGCCAGCAGCTTGTATCCAGACAGGGGGACAGATACGCAGTATTTT

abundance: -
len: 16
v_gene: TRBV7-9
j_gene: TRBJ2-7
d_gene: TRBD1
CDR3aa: CASSLAAGGRSYEQYF
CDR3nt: TGTGCCAGCAGCTTAGCGGCAGGGGGCCGCTCCTACGAGCAGTACTTC

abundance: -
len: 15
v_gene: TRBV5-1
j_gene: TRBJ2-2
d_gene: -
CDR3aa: CASSLDSRNTGELFF
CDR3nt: TGCGCCAGCAGCTTGGATAGCCGGAACACCGGGGAGCTGTTTTTT

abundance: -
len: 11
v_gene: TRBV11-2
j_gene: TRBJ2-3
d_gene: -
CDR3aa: CASSPKDTQYF
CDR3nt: TGTGCCAGCAGCCCTAAGGATACGCAGTATTTT

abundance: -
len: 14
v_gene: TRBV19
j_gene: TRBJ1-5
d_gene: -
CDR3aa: CASIQGNSNQPQHF
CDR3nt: TGTGCCAGCATACAGGGCAATAGCAATCAGCCCCAGCATTTT